This T cell receptor (beta chain) was sequenced during a study of blood T cell repertoires in COVID-19. The wider study: Acute-phase and convalescent COVID-19 samples originated in the United States, Italy and Spain.

This CDR3 has 11 residues. Germline V CDR1 and CDR2: SQVTM, ANQGSEA. V was pared by 6 bases and J by 5 bases, with 7 bases between. Original handling: Reference gene primers were amplified, and this amplification served to estimate nucleated cell counts. Assay used: immunoSEQ multiplex PCR; TCRdb lists only in-frame clones, some missing. V and J calls and clone size are given by that table; D and trimming were obtained from the DNA. The sample shows over 350,000 clones, approximately 90% of them seen only once. The table lists this clone with a few counts. The sample was peripheral blood. The receptor was isolated from a woman aged 25 to 39 with acute or convalescent COVID-19. J is TRBJ2-2 and V is TRBV29-1; TRBD1 is a possible D gene (6 bases). CDR3 DNA: TGCAGCGTAGACAGGACCGGGGAGCTGTTTTTT. Protein product: CSVDRTGELFF.